This T cell receptor (beta chain) was obtained from a study of T-cell reconstitution after alpha-beta-depleted transplantation in children. TCRbeta library preparation incorporated unique molecular identifiers. TCRdb passed the PCR reads through MiXCR, listing each CDR3 protein once. Counted here are 150,000 to 200,000 distinct CDR3 sequences, about 6.8% occurring once; the ten biggest clones make up 3% to 3.5%. This clonotype occurred many times. The receptor's source is a human donor who donated a stem cell graft to a child with Wiskott-Aldrich syndrome. The sample here was PBMCs from the stem cell graft donor, taken from the stem cell graft.

CDR3 in DNA: TGCGCCAGCAGCTTGGGACAGGGCGAAGAGCCCCAGCATTTT. Translation gives CASSLGQGEEPQHF. V and J are TRBV5-1 and TRBJ1-5; 7 bases agree with TRBD1. The CDR3 covers 14 residues. CDR1 is SGHRS and CDR2 is YFSETQ in the germline V gene. V lost 0 bases to trimming and J lost 8 bases; unmatched junction nucleotides: 5.